The 8 T cell receptor beta chains given below trace back to one sample, sequenced in a study of immune characteristics of hereditary and idiopathic chronic pancreatitis. Profiling relied on immunoSEQ multiplex PCR, and the TCRdb table lists in-frame clones only, not all of them. This sample has 11,000 to 15,000 clones, with 70% to 75% found just once. Chronic pancreatitis tissue was collected during total pancreatectomy with islet autotransplantation. The specimen sequenced was pancreas tissue with hereditary chronic pancreatitis. The receptors here all came from a human donor with chronic pancreatitis.

This clone was seen more than once but under ten times. CDR3 bases: TGCAGCGTTTCCGGGACTAGCGGGCGGTACGAGCAGTACTTC. Protein sequence: CSVSGTSGRYEQYF. The chain is built from TRBV29-1 and TRBJ2-7; 12 bases match TRBD2. CDR3 length: 14 amino acids. The junction had 6 bases not matched to a gene; V was cut back by 5 bases and J by 4 bases. Germline V CDR1 and CDR2: SQVTM, ANQGSEA.

Note on this clone: At one of its ends the junction is not consistent with the germline gene, which may arise from a read error. J is TRBJ2-2 and V is TRBV4-2; 12 bases fit TRBD2. Germline CDR1 LGHNA, CDR2 YNFKEQ. The CDR3 is 17 residues long. This CDR3 reads CASSPLAGGPKTGELFF. Written as DNA, the CDR3 is TGTGCCAGCTCCCCCCTAGCGGGAGGGCCGAAAACCGGGGAGCTGTTTTTT.

This CDR3 is CASSLAAGAGELFF. CDR3 in DNA: TGTGCCAGCAGCTTGGCAGCAGGGGCCGGGGAGCTGTTTTTT. This rearrangement joins TRBV5-4 to TRBJ2-2, with D possibly being TRBD1 (6 bases). The V gene's germline CDR1 is SGHNT and CDR2 YYREEE (reference sequence). This CDR3 is 14 amino acids long. V was shortened by 0 bases and J by 6 bases, with 9 bases between the two germline ends.

The chain joins TRBV7-9 to TRBJ1-3, with no clear D. This CDR3 contains 16 residues. Germline CDR1 SEHNR, CDR2 FQNEAQ (reference sequence). Trimming removed 5 bases from V and 0 bases from J, with 14 bases in between. The CDR3: CASSQPGRASGNTIYF. The CDR3 DNA sequence: TGTGCCAGCAGCCAGCCCGGGAGGGCCTCTGGAAACACCATATATTTT.

The chain is built from TRBV4-1 and TRBJ1-3, with TRBD1 as a possible D gene (6 bases). The germline CDR1 and CDR2 sequences are MGHRA and YSYEKL. The germline V and J ends were trimmed by 3 bases and 2 bases, with 17 bases remaining between them. The CDR3 extends over 17 amino acids. The CDR3 sequence is CASSQPTGIGTGNTIYF. The CDR3 DNA reads TGCGCCAGCAGCCAGCCAACAGGGATCGGAACTGGAAACACCATATATTTT.

This sequence joins TRBV3-1 (or the pseudogene TRBV3-2) and TRBJ2-1; tentatively, D is TRBD1 or TRBD2 (5 bases each). The CDR3 runs 18 residues. Trimming cost V 4 bases and J 5 bases, with 24 bases left between them. Germline CDR1 LGHDT, CDR2 YNNKEL (reference sequence). CDR3 sequence reads: CASSRTPPWGGGDNEQFF. DNA for the CDR3: TGTGCCAGCAGCCGGACCCCCCCCTGGGGTGGGGGTGACAATGAGCAGTTCTTC.

The rearrangement joins TRBV7-8 to TRBJ2-5, with 15 bases that match TRBD2. CDR1 is SGHVS and CDR2 is FQNEAQ in the germline V gene. This CDR3 is 17 amino acids long. After removal of 5 bases from V and 5 bases from J, the junction contained 9 bases not matched to a gene. The CDR3 spells CASSLGLAGGPRETQYF. The DNA for the CDR3 is TGTGCCAGCAGCCTAGGACTAGCGGGAGGGCCTCGGGAGACCCAGTACTTC.

The rearrangement uses TRBV28 and TRBJ1-1; 8 bases map to TRBD1. V was clipped by 6 bases and J by 5 bases; unmatched bases: 11. The CDR3 extends over 15 amino acids. CDR1 and CDR2 (germline): MDHEN, SYDVKM. The chain's CDR3 is CASRRDRGLGTEAFF. CDR3 DNA sequence: TGTGCCAGCAGGCGCGACAGGGGATTGGGGACTGAAGCTTTCTTT.